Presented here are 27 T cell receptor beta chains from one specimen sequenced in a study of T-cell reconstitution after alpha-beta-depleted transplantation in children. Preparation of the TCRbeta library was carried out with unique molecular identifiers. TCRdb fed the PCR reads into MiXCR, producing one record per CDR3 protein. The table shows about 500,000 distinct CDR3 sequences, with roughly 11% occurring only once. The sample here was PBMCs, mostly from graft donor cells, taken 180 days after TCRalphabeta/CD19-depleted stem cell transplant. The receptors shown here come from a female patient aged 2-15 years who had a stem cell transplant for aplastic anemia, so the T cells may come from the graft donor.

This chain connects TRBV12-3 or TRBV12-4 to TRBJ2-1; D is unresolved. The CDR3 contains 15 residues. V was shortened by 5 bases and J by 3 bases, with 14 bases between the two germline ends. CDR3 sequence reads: CASSLGSPFYNEQFF. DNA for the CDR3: TGTGCCAGCAGTCTAGGGTCTCCGTTCTACAATGAGCAGTTCTTC.

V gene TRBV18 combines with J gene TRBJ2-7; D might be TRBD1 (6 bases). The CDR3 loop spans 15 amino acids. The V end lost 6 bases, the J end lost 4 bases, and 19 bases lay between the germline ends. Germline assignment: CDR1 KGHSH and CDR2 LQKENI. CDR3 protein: CASSLDRTYPYEQYF. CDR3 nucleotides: TGTGCCAGCTCTCTGGACAGAACCTACCCATACGAGCAGTACTTC.

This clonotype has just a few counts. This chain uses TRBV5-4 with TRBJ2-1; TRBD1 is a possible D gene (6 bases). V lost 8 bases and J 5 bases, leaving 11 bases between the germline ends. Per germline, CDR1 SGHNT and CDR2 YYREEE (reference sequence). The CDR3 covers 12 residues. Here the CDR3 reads CASLGGHNEQFF. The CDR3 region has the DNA TGTGCCAGTCTAGGGGGTCACAATGAGCAGTTCTTC.

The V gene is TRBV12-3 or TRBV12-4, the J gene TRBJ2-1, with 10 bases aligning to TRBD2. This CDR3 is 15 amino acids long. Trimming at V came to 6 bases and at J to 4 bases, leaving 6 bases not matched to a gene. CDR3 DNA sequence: TGTGCCAGCAGGTATACTAGCGGGATTTACAATGAGCAGTTCTTC. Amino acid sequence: CASRYTSGIYNEQFF.

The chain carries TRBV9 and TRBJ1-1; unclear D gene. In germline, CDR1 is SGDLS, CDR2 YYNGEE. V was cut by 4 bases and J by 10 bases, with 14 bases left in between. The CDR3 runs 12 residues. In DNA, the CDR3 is TGTGCCAGCAGCCCAAGGACGGATGCAGCTTTCTTT. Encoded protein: CASSPRTDAAFF.

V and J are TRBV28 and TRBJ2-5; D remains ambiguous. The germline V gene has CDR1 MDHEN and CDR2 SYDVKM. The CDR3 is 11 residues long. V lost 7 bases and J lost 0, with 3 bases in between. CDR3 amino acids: CASMDQETQYF. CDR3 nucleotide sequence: TGTGCCAGCATGGACCAAGAGACCCAGTACTTC.

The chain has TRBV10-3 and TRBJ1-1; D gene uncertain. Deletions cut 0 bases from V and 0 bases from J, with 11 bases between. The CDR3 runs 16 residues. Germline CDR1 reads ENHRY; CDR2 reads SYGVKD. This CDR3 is CAISESMAGLNTEAFF. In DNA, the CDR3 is TGTGCCATCAGTGAGTCTATGGCAGGACTGAACACTGAAGCTTTCTTT.

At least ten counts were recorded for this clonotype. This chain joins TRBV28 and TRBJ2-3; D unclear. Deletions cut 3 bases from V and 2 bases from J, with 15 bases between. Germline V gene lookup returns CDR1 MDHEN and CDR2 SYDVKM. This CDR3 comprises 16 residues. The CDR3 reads CASSLRSWVITDTQYF. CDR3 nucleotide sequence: TGTGCCAGCAGTTTGCGATCTTGGGTCATCACAGATACGCAGTATTTT.

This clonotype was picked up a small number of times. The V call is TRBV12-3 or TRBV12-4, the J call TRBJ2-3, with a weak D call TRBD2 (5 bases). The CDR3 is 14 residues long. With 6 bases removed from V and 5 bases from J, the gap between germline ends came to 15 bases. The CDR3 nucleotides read TGTGCCAGCAGCCTTCGCGGGCTTCAAGATACGCAGTATTTT. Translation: CASSLRGLQDTQYF.

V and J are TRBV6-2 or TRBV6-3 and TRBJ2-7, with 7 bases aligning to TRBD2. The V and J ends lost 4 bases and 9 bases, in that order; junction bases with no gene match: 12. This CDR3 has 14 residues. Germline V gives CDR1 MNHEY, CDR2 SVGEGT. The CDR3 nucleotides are TGTGCCAGCAGTTCCGGGAGGACATTCGTAGGGCAGTACTTC. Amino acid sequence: CASSSGRTFVGQYF.

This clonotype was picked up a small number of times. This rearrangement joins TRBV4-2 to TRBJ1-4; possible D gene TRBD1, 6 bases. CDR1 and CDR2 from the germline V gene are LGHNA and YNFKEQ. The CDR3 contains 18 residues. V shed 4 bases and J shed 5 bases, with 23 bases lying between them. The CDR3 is CASSLRRGANLGNEKLFF. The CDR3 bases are TGTGCCAGCAGCCTACGCCGGGGGGCTAATCTCGGGAATGAAAAACTGTTTTTT.

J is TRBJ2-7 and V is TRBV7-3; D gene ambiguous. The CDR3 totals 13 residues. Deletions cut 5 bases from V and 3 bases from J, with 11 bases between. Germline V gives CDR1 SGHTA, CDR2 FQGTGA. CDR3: CASSVFSGYEQYF. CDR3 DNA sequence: TGTGCCAGCAGCGTCTTTTCGGGCTACGAGCAGTACTTC.

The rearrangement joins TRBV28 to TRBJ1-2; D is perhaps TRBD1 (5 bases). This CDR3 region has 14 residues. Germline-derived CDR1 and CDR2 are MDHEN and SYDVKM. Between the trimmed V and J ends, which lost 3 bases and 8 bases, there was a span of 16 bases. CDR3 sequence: CASSFGGPAEGYTF. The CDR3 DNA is TGTGCCAGCAGTTTTGGGGGACCAGCCGAGGGCTACACCTTC.

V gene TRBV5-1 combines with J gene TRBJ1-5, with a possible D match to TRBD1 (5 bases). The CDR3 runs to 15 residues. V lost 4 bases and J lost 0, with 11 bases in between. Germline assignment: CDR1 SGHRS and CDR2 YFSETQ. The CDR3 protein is CASSPDSNSNQPQHF. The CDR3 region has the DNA TGCGCCAGCAGCCCTGACAGTAATAGCAATCAGCCCCAGCATTTT.

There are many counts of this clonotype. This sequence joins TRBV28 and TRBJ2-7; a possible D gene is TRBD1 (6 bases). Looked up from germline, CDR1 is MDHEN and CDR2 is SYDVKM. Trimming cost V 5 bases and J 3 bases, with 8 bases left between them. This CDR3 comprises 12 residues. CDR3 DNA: TGTGCCAGCAGTGACAGGTACTACGAGCAGTACTTC. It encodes CASSDRYYEQYF.

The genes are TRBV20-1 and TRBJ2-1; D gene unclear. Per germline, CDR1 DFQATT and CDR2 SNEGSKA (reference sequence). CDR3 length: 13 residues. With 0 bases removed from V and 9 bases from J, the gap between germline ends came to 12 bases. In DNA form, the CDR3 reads TGCAGTGCTAGAGATGTTGAGTCGGCTGAGCAGTTCTTC. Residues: CSARDVESAEQFF.

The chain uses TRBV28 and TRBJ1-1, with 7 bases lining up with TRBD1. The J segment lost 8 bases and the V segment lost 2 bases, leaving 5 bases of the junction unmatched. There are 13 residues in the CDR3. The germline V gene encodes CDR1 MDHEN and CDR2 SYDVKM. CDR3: CASSLNRGGEAFF. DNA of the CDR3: TGTGCCAGCAGTTTAAACAGGGGAGGGGAAGCTTTCTTT. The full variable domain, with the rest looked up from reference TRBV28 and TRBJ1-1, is DVKVTQSSRYLVKRTGEKVFLECVQDMDHENMFWYRQDPGLGLRLIYFSYDVKMKEKGDIPEGYSVSREKKERFSLILESASTNQTSMYLCASSLNRGGEAFFGQGTRLTVV.

CDR3 region: CAISVLWDRGYNEQFF. The CDR3 DNA follows: TGTGCCATCAGTGTTTTATGGGACAGGGGATACAATGAGCAGTTCTTC. The chain carries TRBV10-3 and TRBJ2-1, with 10 bases that match TRBD1. With 4 bases clipped from V and 4 bases from J, the junction kept 7 bases outside the gene matches. The CDR3 extends over 16 amino acids. The V gene's germline CDR1 is ENHRY and CDR2 SYGVKD.

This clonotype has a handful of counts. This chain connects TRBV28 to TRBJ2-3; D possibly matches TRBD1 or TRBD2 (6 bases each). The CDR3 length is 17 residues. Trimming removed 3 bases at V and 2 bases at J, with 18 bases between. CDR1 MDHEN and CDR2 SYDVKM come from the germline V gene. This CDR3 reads CASSFPRGLALTDTQYF. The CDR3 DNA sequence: TGTGCCAGCAGTTTCCCCAGGGGCCTAGCGCTCACAGATACGCAGTATTTT.

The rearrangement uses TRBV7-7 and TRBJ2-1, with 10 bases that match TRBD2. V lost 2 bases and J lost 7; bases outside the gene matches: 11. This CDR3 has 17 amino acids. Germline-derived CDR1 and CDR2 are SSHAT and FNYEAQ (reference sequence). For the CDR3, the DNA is TGTGCCAGCAGCTTAACGGTCGGTCTAGCGGGAGTAAATGAGCAGTTCTTC. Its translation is CASSLTVGLAGVNEQFF.

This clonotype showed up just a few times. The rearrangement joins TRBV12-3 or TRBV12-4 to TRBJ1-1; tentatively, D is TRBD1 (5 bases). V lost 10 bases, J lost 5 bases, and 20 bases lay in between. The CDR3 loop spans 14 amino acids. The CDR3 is CATRNQGIWTEAFF. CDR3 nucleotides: TGTGCCACCCGAAACCAGGGTATCTGGACTGAAGCTTTCTTT.

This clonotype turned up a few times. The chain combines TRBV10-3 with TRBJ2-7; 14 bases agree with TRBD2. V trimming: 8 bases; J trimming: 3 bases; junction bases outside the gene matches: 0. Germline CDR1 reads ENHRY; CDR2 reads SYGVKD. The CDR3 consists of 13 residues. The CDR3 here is CAIGTSGSYEQYV. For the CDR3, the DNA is TGTGCCATCGGGACTAGCGGGAGCTACGAGCAGTACGTC.

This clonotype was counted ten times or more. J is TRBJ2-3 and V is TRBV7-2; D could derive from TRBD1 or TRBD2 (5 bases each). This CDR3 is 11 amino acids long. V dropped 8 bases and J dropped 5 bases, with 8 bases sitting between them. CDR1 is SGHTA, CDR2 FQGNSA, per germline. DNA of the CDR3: TGTGCCAGCGGGGACGGAGATACGCAGTATTTT. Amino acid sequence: CASGDGDTQYF. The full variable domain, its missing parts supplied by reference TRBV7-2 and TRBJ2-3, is GAGVSQSPSNKVTEKGKDVELRCDPISGHTALYWYRQSLGQGLEFLIYFQGNSAPDKSGLPSDRFSAERTGGSVSTLTIQRTQQEDSAVYLCASGDGDTQYFGPGTRLTVL.

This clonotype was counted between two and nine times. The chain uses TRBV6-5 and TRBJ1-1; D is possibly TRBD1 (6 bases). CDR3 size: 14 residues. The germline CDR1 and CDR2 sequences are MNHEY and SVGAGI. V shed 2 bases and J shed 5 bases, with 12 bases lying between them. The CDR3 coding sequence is TGTGCCAGCAGTTACGCCACAGGGAAGACTGAAGCTTTCTTT. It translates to CASSYATGKTEAFF.

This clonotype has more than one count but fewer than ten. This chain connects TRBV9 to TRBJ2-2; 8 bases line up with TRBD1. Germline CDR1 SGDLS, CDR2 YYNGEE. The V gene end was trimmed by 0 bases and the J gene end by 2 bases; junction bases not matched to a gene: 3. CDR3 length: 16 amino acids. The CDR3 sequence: CASSVEGTGNTGELFF. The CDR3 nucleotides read TGTGCCAGCAGCGTAGAGGGGACAGGAAACACCGGGGAGCTGTTTTTT.

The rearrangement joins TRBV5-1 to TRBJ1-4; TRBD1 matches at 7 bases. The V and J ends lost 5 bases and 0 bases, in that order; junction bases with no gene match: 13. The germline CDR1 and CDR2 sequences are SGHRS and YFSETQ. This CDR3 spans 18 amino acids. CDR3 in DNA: TGCGCCAGCAGGCAGGCCGGGACAGCAGATGCAACTAATGAAAAACTGTTTTTT. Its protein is CASRQAGTADATNEKLFF.

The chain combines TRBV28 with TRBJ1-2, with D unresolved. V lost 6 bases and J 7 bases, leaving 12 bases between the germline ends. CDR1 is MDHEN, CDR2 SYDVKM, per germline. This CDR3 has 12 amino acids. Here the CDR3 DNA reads TGTGCCAGCAGCCGTTCCGAGGGTGGCTACACCTTC. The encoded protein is CASSRSEGGYTF.